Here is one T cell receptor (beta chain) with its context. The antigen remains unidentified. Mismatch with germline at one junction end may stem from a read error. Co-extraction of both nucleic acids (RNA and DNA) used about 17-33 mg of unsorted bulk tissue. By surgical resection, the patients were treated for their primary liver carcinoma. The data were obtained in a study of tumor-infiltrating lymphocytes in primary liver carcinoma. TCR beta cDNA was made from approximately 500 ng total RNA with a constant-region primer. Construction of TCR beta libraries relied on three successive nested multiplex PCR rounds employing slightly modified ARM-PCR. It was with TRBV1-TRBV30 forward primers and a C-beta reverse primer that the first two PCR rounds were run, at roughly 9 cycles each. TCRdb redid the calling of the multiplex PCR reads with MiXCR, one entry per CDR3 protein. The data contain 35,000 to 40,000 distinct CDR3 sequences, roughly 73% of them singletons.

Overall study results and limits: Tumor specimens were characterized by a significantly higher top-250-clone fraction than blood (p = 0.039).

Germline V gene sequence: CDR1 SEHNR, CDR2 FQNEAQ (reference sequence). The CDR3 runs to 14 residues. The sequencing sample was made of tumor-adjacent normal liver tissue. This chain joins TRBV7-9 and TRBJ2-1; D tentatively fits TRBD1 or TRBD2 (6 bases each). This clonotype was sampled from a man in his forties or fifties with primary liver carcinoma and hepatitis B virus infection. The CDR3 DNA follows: TGTCCCAGAAGCGGCCCACTAGGGGGGAATGAGCAGTTCTTC. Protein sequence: CPRSGPLGGNEQFF.